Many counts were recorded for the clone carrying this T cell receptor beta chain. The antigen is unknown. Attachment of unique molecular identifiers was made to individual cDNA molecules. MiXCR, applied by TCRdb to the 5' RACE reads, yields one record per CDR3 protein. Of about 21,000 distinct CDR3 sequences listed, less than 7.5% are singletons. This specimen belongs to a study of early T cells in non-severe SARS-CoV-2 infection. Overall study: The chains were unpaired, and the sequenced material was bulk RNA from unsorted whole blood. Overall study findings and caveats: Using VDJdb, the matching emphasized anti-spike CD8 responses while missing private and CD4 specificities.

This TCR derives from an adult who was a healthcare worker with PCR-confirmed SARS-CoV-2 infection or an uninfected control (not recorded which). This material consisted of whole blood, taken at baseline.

Here the CDR3 reads CSARNPIPLGDTQYF. CDR3 nucleotides: TGCAGTGCTAGAAACCCCATTCCCCTAGGAGATACGCAGTATTTT. This chain connects TRBV20-1 to TRBJ2-3; D gene unclear. V was shortened by 2 bases and J by 5 bases, with 17 bases between the two germline ends. Per germline, CDR1 DFQATT and CDR2 SNEGSKA (reference sequence). The CDR3 runs 15 residues.